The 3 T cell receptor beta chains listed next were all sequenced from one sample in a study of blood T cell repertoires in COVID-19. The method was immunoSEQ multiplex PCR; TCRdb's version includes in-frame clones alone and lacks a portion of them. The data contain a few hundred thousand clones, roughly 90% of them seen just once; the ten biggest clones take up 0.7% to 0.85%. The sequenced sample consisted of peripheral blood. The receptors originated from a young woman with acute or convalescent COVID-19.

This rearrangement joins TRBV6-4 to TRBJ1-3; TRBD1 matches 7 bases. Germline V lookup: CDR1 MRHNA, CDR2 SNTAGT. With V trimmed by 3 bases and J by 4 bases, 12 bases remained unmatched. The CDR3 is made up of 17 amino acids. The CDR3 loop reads CASSDTGTALPGNTIYF. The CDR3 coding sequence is TGTGCCAGCAGTGATACCGGGACAGCCTTACCCGGAAACACCATATATTTT.

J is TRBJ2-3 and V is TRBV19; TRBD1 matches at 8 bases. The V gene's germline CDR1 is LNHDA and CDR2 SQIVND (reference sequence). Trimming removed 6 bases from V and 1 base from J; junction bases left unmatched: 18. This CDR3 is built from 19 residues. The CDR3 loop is CASRPGQVGGYWGTDTQYF. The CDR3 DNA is TGTGCCAGTAGGCCGGGACAGGTAGGAGGGTATTGGGGCACAGATACGCAGTATTTT.

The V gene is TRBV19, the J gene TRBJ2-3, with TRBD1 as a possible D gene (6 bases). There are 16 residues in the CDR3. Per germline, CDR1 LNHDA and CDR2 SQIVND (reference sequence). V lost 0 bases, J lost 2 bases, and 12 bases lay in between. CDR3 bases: TGTGCCAGTAGTATAGACACCAGGGGCTACACAGATACGCAGTATTTT. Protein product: CASSIDTRGYTDTQYF. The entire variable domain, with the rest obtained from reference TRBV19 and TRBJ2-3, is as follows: DGGITQSPKYLFRKEGQNVTLSCEQNLNHDAMYWYRQDPGQGLRLIYYSQIVNDFQKGDIAEGYSVSREKKESFPLTVTSAQKNPTAFYLCASSIDTRGYTDTQYFGPGTRLTVL.